A single sample is the source of the 22 T cell receptor beta chains below, sequenced in a study of shared clonotypes between healthy human individuals. Profiling relied on immunoSEQ multiplex PCR, and the TCRdb table lists in-frame clones only, not all of them. The repertoire includes some 2,500,000 clones, approximately 90% of them detected once, and 0.37% sits in the top ten. Sequencing was carried out using naive CD4+ T cells from PBMCs. Subset of the sample: CD45RA+ positively selected. The receptors stem from a young man in good health. Some clones in this sample may be carry-over from other donors' samples.

V usage is TRBV7-9 and J usage is TRBJ2-5; maybe TRBD1 (5 bases). This CDR3 contains 14 residues. The germline V gene encodes CDR1 SEHNR and CDR2 FQNEAQ (reference sequence). The V gene lost 1 base and the J gene lost 2 bases, with 8 bases spanning the gap. In DNA, the CDR3 is TGTGCCAGCAGCTTAGGACAGTATCAAGAGACCCAGTACTTC. Its protein product is CASSLGQYQETQYF. Full variable domain (outside the CDR3, taken from reference TRBV7-9 and TRBJ2-5): DTGVSQNPRHKITKRGQNVTFRCDPISEHNRLYWYRQTLGQGPEFLTYFQNEAQLEKSRLLSDRFSAERPKGSFSTLEIQRTEQGDSAMYLCASSLGQYQETQYFGPGTRLLVL.

V is TRBV7-9 and J is TRBJ2-3, with D possibly matching TRBD1 (6 bases). The germline gives CDR1 SEHNR, CDR2 FQNEAQ (reference sequence). CDR3 length: 15 amino acids. Trimming took 4 bases from V and 5 from J, leaving 16 bases between them. Here the CDR3 DNA reads TGTGCCAGCAGCTCGAGAACAGGGACGGGAGATACGCAGTATTTT. It is translated as CASSSRTGTGDTQYF.

The CDR3 coding sequence is TGCAGCGTCCGGGACAGGGCTGGGGAGCAGTACTTC. Its translation: CSVRDRAGEQYF. The chain links TRBV29-1 to TRBJ2-7; 9 nucleotides line up with TRBD1. Per germline, CDR1 SQVTM and CDR2 ANQGSEA. V was clipped by 6 bases and J by 7 bases; unmatched bases: 7. The CDR3 has 12 residues.

This clone is a singleton in its sample. The rearrangement uses TRBV4-1 and TRBJ1-2; possible D gene TRBD1, 5 bases. Deletions cut 1 base from V and 6 bases from J, with 15 bases between. The CDR3 consists of 15 residues. Germline-derived CDR1 and CDR2 are MGHRA and YSYEKL. The CDR3 DNA is TGCGCCAGCAGCCAAGGCCGGGAATTGGGGGATGGCTACACCTTC. It specifies CASSQGRELGDGYTF.

V is TRBV5-6 and J is TRBJ1-2; D is unresolved. The germline V gene has CDR1 SGHDT and CDR2 YYEEEE. The CDR3 runs to 14 residues. The V end lost 0 bases, the J end lost 0 bases, and 6 bases lay between the germline ends. The CDR3 is CASSLGPANYGYTF. CDR3 DNA sequence: TGTGCCAGCAGCTTGGGTCCAGCTAACTATGGCTACACCTTC.

The CDR3 nucleotides are TGTGCCAGCATGGGACACTCCTCTGGAAACACCATATATTTT. Its translation is CASMGHSSGNTIYF. The chain is built from TRBV28 and TRBJ1-3; D perhaps matches TRBD1 (6 bases). The CDR3 length is 14 residues. Germline loops: CDR1 MDHEN, CDR2 SYDVKM. Trimming stripped 7 bases from V and 0 bases from J, with 10 bases between.

V usage is TRBV19 and J usage is TRBJ2-4; D gene ambiguous. Between the trimmed V and J ends, which lost 3 bases and 0 bases, there was a span of 12 bases. This CDR3 has 16 residues. Germline CDR1 reads LNHDA; CDR2 reads SQIVND (reference sequence). In DNA, the CDR3 is TGTGCCAGTAGTATCGGCAGGTCCTTAGCCAAAAACATTCAGTACTTC. Translating it yields CASSIGRSLAKNIQYF.

The V gene is TRBV9, the J gene TRBJ2-1, with D possibly matching TRBD1 (6 bases). The CDR3 is 14 amino acids. The V end was cut by 4 bases, the J end by 9 bases, with 17 bases between. The germline V gene encodes CDR1 SGDLS and CDR2 YYNGEE. Written as DNA, the CDR3 is TGTGCCAGCAGCCCGACCCTAGGGGGTAGTGAGCAGTTCTTC. This gives the protein CASSPTLGGSEQFF.

J is TRBJ2-1 and V is TRBV6-1, with TRBD1 matching 8 bases. CDR1 is MNHNS and CDR2 is SASEGT in the germline V gene. This CDR3 comprises 15 residues. V lost 5 bases to trimming and J lost 5 bases; unmatched junction nucleotides: 8. DNA of the CDR3: TGTGCCAGCAGTACTCCAGGGGGCGCCCACAATGAGCAGTTCTTC. Residues: CASSTPGGAHNEQFF.

The chain uses TRBV7-3 and TRBJ2-7; D is unclear. Deletions cut 1 base from V and 6 bases from J, with 4 bases between. Germline V gene sequence: CDR1 SGHTA, CDR2 FQGTGA. The CDR3 extends over 11 amino acids. Here the CDR3 reads CASSLNPEQYF. The CDR3 bases are TGTGCCAGCAGCTTAAATCCCGAGCAGTACTTC.

This chain connects TRBV5-1 to TRBJ2-1; 13 bases align to TRBD2. The CDR3 spans 15 residues. V shed 3 bases and J 7 bases; nucleotides not matched to a gene: 4. Germline V lookup: CDR1 SGHRS, CDR2 YFSETQ. The chain's CDR3 is CASSSWTSGSNEQFF. In DNA form, the CDR3 reads TGCGCCAGCAGCTCCTGGACTAGCGGGAGTAATGAGCAGTTCTTC.

A few counts support this clone. This sequence joins TRBV2 and TRBJ1-4, with a weak D call TRBD1 (5 bases). The CDR3 consists of 13 residues. V lost 6 bases, J lost 3 bases, and 8 bases lay in between. Per the germline V gene, CDR1 is SNHLY and CDR2 is FYNNEI. The CDR3 DNA is TGTGCCAGCAGAGGGGCGGCTAATGAAAAACTGTTTTTT. This sequence encodes CASRGAANEKLFF.

Remarks on this clone: Other DNA sequences in the same sample also yield this CDR3. The genes are TRBV28 and TRBJ2-3; 7 bases line up with TRBD2. The CDR3 is 14 residues long. CDR1 MDHEN and CDR2 SYDVKM come from the germline V gene. J gave up 3 bases and V 5 bases, and 5 bases lay outside the gene matches. CDR3 bases: TGTGCCAGCAGTCGGGGCGGGGGAACAGATACGCAGTATTTT. Amino acids: CASSRGGGTDTQYF.

The J gene is TRBJ1-5, the V gene TRBV6-1; 7 bases fit TRBD1. CDR3 size: 14 residues. The germline V gene encodes CDR1 MNHNS and CDR2 SASEGT. V gave up 6 bases and J gave up 6 bases; unmatched junction bases: 8. The CDR3 sequence: CASSDRAVGQPQHF. In nucleotides, the CDR3 is TGTGCCAGCAGCGACAGGGCGGTCGGTCAGCCCCAGCATTTT.

The CDR3 nucleotides are TGTGCCAGCAGCCCCCAAAAACAGCTTCTGCGCACTGAAGCTTTCTTT. This translates into CASSPQKQLLRTEAFF. This chain uses TRBV7-3 with TRBJ1-1, with D unresolved. Germline V gene lookup returns CDR1 SGHTA and CDR2 FQGTGA. V was cut by 5 bases and J by 4 bases, with 20 bases left in between. The CDR3 spans 16 residues.

The chain links TRBV5-1 to TRBJ2-1; D ambiguous. The germline V gene encodes CDR1 SGHRS and CDR2 YFSETQ. The CDR3 sequence is 12 residues long. Trimming left V 4 bases short and J 8 bases short, with 10 bases between. CDR3 DNA: TGCGCCAGCAGCCTCCCCTCGGATGAGCAGTTCTTC. It encodes CASSLPSDEQFF.

This sequence joins TRBV4-1 and TRBJ2-1, with D perhaps given as TRBD1 or TRBD2 (5 bases each). V lost 1 base, J lost 9 bases, and 16 bases lay in between. This CDR3 is built from 15 residues. Looked up from germline, CDR1 is MGHRA and CDR2 is YSYEKL. CDR3 region: CASSQVGTGRSEQFF. The CDR3 bases are TGCGCCAGCAGCCAAGTTGGGACCGGACGATCTGAGCAGTTCTTC.

The table lists this clone with a count of one. This chain links TRBV28 with TRBJ2-7; D could derive from TRBD1 or TRBD2 (6 bases each). This CDR3 is 14 amino acids long. The ends were cut back, 5 bases at V and 6 bases at J, with 17 bases in the middle. CDR1 and CDR2 from the germline V gene are MDHEN and SYDVKM. The CDR3 loop is CASSLQGGGGEQYF. CDR3 DNA: TGTGCCAGCAGTCTACAGGGAGGTGGAGGCGAGCAGTACTTC.

V gene TRBV6-5 combines with J gene TRBJ2-5; no firm D call. Germline CDR1 reads MNHEY; CDR2 reads SVGAGI. The CDR3 has 13 residues. V dropped 2 bases and J dropped 2 bases, with 6 bases sitting between them. CDR3 in DNA: TGTGCCAGCAGTTACCAGAGTCAAGAGACCCAGTACTTC. Translated, it gives CASSYQSQETQYF.

Notes on this clone: Distinct nucleotide sequences in the sample also encode this CDR3. The chain is built from TRBV18 and TRBJ2-7, with 10 bases lining up with TRBD2. CDR1 is KGHSH and CDR2 is LQKENI in the germline V gene. The CDR3 contains 15 residues. Trimming cost V 3 bases and J 0 bases; bases outside gene matches: 2. DNA for the CDR3: TGTGCCAGCTCACCGTCTAGCGGGAGCTCCTACGAGCAGTACTTC. It yields the protein CASSPSSGSSYEQYF.

CDR3 sequence (DNA): TGTGCCAGTAGTATAGGACGACAGGCTGGCTACACCTTC. Translated: CASSIGRQAGYTF. The V call is TRBV19, the J call TRBJ1-2, with D possibly matching TRBD1 (6 bases). Trimming left V 1 base short and J 7 bases short, with 10 bases between. In germline, CDR1 is LNHDA, CDR2 SQIVND (reference sequence). CDR3 length equals 13 residues.

Notes on this clone: Additional DNA sequences in this sample encode the identical CDR3. This chain connects TRBV19 to TRBJ2-5, with unresolved D. This CDR3 is 12 amino acids long. Looked up from germline, CDR1 is LNHDA and CDR2 is SQIVND (reference sequence). The ends were cut back, 3 bases at V and 2 bases at J, with 4 bases in the middle. CDR3 amino acids: CASSINQETQYF. CDR3 nucleotides: TGTGCCAGTAGTATTAATCAAGAGACCCAGTACTTC.